A single T cell receptor beta chain is shown here with its context. V was clipped by 4 bases and J by 3 bases; unmatched bases: 6. This CDR3 spans 15 amino acids. Germline assignment: CDR1 MNHEY and CDR2 SVGAGI. The data are from a study of CD8 T cells in Susac syndrome. Random hexamers were used to reverse transcribe about 0.5 to 1 ug of RNA. TCRdb fed the immunoSEQ multiplex PCR reads into MiXCR, producing one record per CDR3 protein. The sample has about 170,000 distinct CDR3 sequences, 90% to 97% seen once. The source material was CD4+ T cells from PBMCs. The receptor was isolated from a human donor with Susac syndrome. The rearrangement links TRBV6-5 to TRBJ2-1, with 7 bases fitting TRBD2. The chain's CDR3 is CASSSETSFYNEQFF. CDR3 bases: TGTGCCAGCAGTTCAGAGACTAGCTTCTACAATGAGCAGTTCTTC.